This T cell receptor (beta chain) was sequenced in a study of OX40 agonist ivuxolimab in advanced cancers. Study context: Among those enrolled, mean age was about 63 years (range roughly 20 to 80) and roughly 84% were male. Study-wide findings and caveats: The 0.1-3.0 mg/kg partial responders had among the lowest clonal expansion.

The CDR3 length is 18 residues. CDR1 is SGDLS and CDR2 is YYNGEE in the germline V gene. J was trimmed by 3 bases and V by 3 bases; bases with no gene match: 6. Sequencing used immunoSEQ multiplex PCR; TCRdb keeps in-frame clones, though not all of them. The table shows about 49,000 clones, with about four fifths occurring only once. On this clone: Antigen: not known.

This clonotype was obtained from an adult with an advanced solid tumor such as melanoma, head and neck, liver or kidney cancer. The V gene is TRBV9, the J gene TRBJ2-2; 15 bases map to TRBD2. Sequenced material: CD4+ or CD8+ T cells sorted from blood, taken in a trial of the OX40 agonist ivuxolimab. The CDR3: CASSAGLAGGRYTGELFF. The CDR3 DNA is TGTGCCAGCAGCGCGGGACTAGCGGGAGGACGGTACACCGGGGAGCTGTTTTTT.